One and the same sample provided the 28 T cell receptor beta chains below, sequenced in a study of shared clonotypes between healthy human individuals. The table came from immunoSEQ multiplex PCR; TCRdb's copy has only in-frame clones and leaves some out. The sample has 1,500,000 or so clones; approximately 98.5% are singletons. The sample taken for sequencing was naive CD4+ T cells sorted from blood. Specified subset: CD45RA+ positively selected. All receptors derive from a man aged 30 to 39 in good health.

Worth noting for this clone: The same CDR3 is also encoded by other DNA sequences in this sample. The DNA of the CDR3 is TGCGCCAGCAGCTTGGCCGTGGGAAACACTGAAGCTTTCTTT. Translating gives CASSLAVGNTEAFF. This rearrangement joins TRBV5-1 to TRBJ1-1, with D uncertain. V lost 0 bases to trimming and J lost 2 bases, with 8 bases between them. The germline V gene has CDR1 SGHRS and CDR2 YFSETQ. This CDR3 has 14 residues.

This rearrangement joins TRBV28 to TRBJ2-7, with 9 bases aligning to TRBD2. The germline V gene has CDR1 MDHEN and CDR2 SYDVKM. Trimming removed 5 bases from V and 3 bases from J; junction bases left unmatched: 5. This CDR3 contains 14 residues. The CDR3 here is CASSISGGFYEQYF. The CDR3, as DNA: TGTGCCAGCAGTATAAGCGGGGGGTTCTACGAGCAGTACTTC.

The genes are TRBV5-8 and TRBJ2-7, with D perhaps matching TRBD2 (6 bases). The CDR3 totals 15 residues. The V gene's germline CDR1 is SGHTS and CDR2 YDEGEE. V lost 0 bases and J lost 3, with 13 bases in between. CDR3 DNA: TGTGCCAGCAGCTTGGGCCAGCGGGTAAACTACGAGCAGTACTTC. It codes for CASSLGQRVNYEQYF.

The chain uses TRBV7-3 and TRBJ2-2, with a weak D call TRBD1 (6 bases). Germline V gene data show CDR1 as SGHTA and CDR2 as FQGTGA. Trimming left V 2 bases short and J 6 bases short, with 10 bases between. This CDR3 is 14 amino acids long. The DNA for the CDR3 is TGTGCCAGCAGCTTACGACAGGTCCCCGGGGAGCTGTTTTTT. This sequence encodes CASSLRQVPGELFF.

V and J are TRBV18 and TRBJ2-7, with 8 bases aligning to TRBD1. CDR3 length: 17 amino acids. In germline, CDR1 is KGHSH, CDR2 LQKENI. V lost 0 bases, J lost 0 bases, and 7 bases stayed unmatched. Here the CDR3 reads CASSPPKQGGFSYEQYF. The CDR3 DNA sequence: TGTGCCAGCTCACCACCGAAACAGGGGGGTTTCTCCTACGAGCAGTACTTC.

As regards this clone: Other DNA sequences within the sample encode an identical CDR3. The V call is TRBV18, the J call TRBJ1-1, with unresolved D. V gave up 2 bases and J gave up 5 bases, with 9 bases separating them. The CDR3 has 13 residues. Germline V gives CDR1 KGHSH, CDR2 LQKENI. The CDR3 coding sequence is TGTGCCAGCTCACCAAAAGGCAATACTGAAGCTTTCTTT. This translates into CASSPKGNTEAFF.

This clone was recorded once. The rearrangement uses TRBV10-3 and TRBJ2-7; 9 positions agree with TRBD2. J was trimmed by 3 bases and V by 4 bases; bases with no gene match: 7. The germline V gene has CDR1 ENHRY and CDR2 SYGVKD. This CDR3 has 15 residues. In nucleotides, the CDR3 is TGTGCCATCAGTGCAAGACTAGCGGACAACTACGAGCAGTACTTC. Its protein is CAISARLADNYEQYF.

J is TRBJ1-1 and V is TRBV6-5; no clear D gene. CDR3 length: 13 amino acids. Germline lookup yields CDR1 MNHEY and CDR2 SVGAGI. The V and J ends lost 10 bases and 4 bases respectively, with 16 bases between them. The CDR3 DNA is TGTGCCACAACGTATATTTTGGGCACTGAAGCTTTCTTT. Its protein product is CATTYILGTEAFF.

The chain carries TRBV5-6 and TRBJ1-2, with a tentative D call TRBD1 (6 bases). Germline loops: CDR1 SGHDT, CDR2 YYEEEE. The V end lost 0 bases, the J end lost 4 bases, and 7 bases lay between the germline ends. The CDR3 is 13 residues long. This CDR3 is CASSLVQGYGYTF. The CDR3 DNA is TGTGCCAGCAGCTTGGTACAGGGCTATGGCTACACCTTC.

The chain recombines TRBV10-3 with TRBJ1-1, with 9 nucleotides matching TRBD1. V shed 4 bases and J 1 base; nucleotides not matched to a gene: 4. Germline V gene data show CDR1 as ENHRY and CDR2 as SYGVKD. The CDR3 consists of 15 residues. The DNA for the CDR3 is TGTGCCATCAGTGCCGAGGACAGGGGGAACACTGAAGCTTTCTTT. This codes for CAISAEDRGNTEAFF.

J is TRBJ2-7 and V is TRBV7-2; D gene ambiguous. V was pared by 5 bases and J by 2 bases, with 4 bases between. The CDR3 sequence is 11 residues long. CDR1 is SGHTA, CDR2 FQGNSA, per germline. The CDR3 DNA reads as TGTGCCAGCAGCACCACCTACGAGCAGTACTTC. Amino acids: CASSTTYEQYF.

V gene TRBV7-2 combines with J gene TRBJ2-1; no definite D call. V gave up 5 bases and J gave up 9 bases, with 8 bases separating them. Germline CDR1 is SGHTA and CDR2 is FQGNSA. This CDR3 is 11 amino acids long. CDR3 nucleotides: TGTGCCAGCAGCCCCAATACTGAGCAGTTCTTC. It encodes CASSPNTEQFF.

In DNA, the CDR3 is TGTGCCAGCAGCTTAGACAGGGCAGGTCAGCCCCAGCATTTT. Encoded protein: CASSLDRAGQPQHF. The V gene is TRBV7-2, the J gene TRBJ1-5; a weak D match, TRBD1 (6 bases). This CDR3 has 14 amino acids. Per germline, CDR1 SGHTA and CDR2 FQGNSA. V was cut by 1 base and J by 6 bases, with 10 bases left in between.

V is TRBV14 and J is TRBJ2-1, with 8 bases identical to TRBD2. The germline CDR1 and CDR2 sequences are SGHDN and FVKESK. The V segment lost 3 bases and the J segment 3 bases; nucleotides outside the gene matches: 4. The CDR3 extends over 15 amino acids. This CDR3 is CASSHGTRDYNEQFF. CDR3 bases: TGTGCCAGCAGCCACGGGACTAGAGACTACAATGAGCAGTTCTTC.

This chain joins TRBV19 and TRBJ1-5; 8 nucleotides line up with TRBD1. CDR3 length: 15 residues. Germline CDR1 and CDR2: LNHDA and SQIVND (reference sequence). V lost 5 bases, J lost 3 bases, and 6 bases stayed unmatched. CDR3 bases: TGTGCCAGTAGTTTGGACAGGGCGACCAATCAGCCCCAGCATTTT. Protein: CASSLDRATNQPQHF.

The chain links TRBV2 to TRBJ2-1, with 10 nucleotides matching TRBD2. After removal of 6 bases from V and 9 bases from J, the junction contained 23 bases not matched to a gene. Per the germline V gene, CDR1 is SNHLY and CDR2 is FYNNEI. The CDR3 consists of 19 residues. The CDR3 sequence is CASRKYGGGLAGEEGEQFF. The CDR3 DNA follows: TGTGCCAGCAGAAAGTACGGAGGTGGGCTAGCGGGAGAAGAGGGTGAGCAGTTCTTC.

This chain joins TRBV7-3 and TRBJ2-2, with no clear D. The CDR3 is 15 amino acids. Trimming left V 1 base short and J 8 bases short, with 14 bases between. Germline loops: CDR1 SGHTA, CDR2 FQGTGA. The CDR3 region has the DNA TGTGCCAGCAGCTTAAACCCCCGGCAGGCAGGGGAGCTGTTTTTT. Residues: CASSLNPRQAGELFF. The whole variable domain, filled in from reference TRBV7-3 and TRBJ2-2, reads GAGVSQTPSNKVTEKGKYVELRCDPISGHTALYWYRQSLGQGPEFLIYFQGTGAADDSGLPNDRFFAVRPEGSVSTLKIQRTERGDSAVYLCASSLNPRQAGELFFGEGSRLTVL.

This clone came up once. The chain couples TRBV7-9 to TRBJ2-3; 7 bases match TRBD2. This CDR3 region has 15 residues. Germline V lookup: CDR1 SEHNR, CDR2 FQNEAQ (reference sequence). The J segment lost 4 bases and the V segment lost 4 bases, leaving 8 bases of the junction unmatched. CDR3 protein: CASSSRSRGADTQYF. CDR3 DNA sequence: TGTGCCAGCAGCTCACGGTCCCGGGGGGCAGATACGCAGTATTTT.

V and J are TRBV6-6 and TRBJ1-5; perhaps TRBD1 as D (5 bases). This CDR3 has 15 amino acids. V lost 0 bases, J lost 2 bases, and 8 bases lay in between. From germline, CDR1 is MNHNY and CDR2 SVGAGI (reference sequence). The CDR3 DNA sequence: TGTGCCAGCAGTTACTCGCAGGGTGGCAATCAGCCCCAGCATTTT. The encoded protein is CASSYSQGGNQPQHF.

V and J are TRBV2 and TRBJ2-3, with 10 bases matching TRBD2. V dropped 6 bases and J dropped 2; count of bases not matched to a gene: 8. CDR1 and CDR2 from the germline V gene are SNHLY and FYNNEI. This CDR3 contains 16 residues. The CDR3 DNA is TGTGCCAGCAGATTACTAGCGGGGAGGTTCACAGATACGCAGTATTTT. Residues: CASRLLAGRFTDTQYF.

This clone was observed once. The chain is built from TRBV28 and TRBJ2-6; a possible D gene is TRBD2 (5 bases). The CDR3 covers 15 residues. V was shortened by 7 bases and J by 1 base, with 11 bases between the two germline ends. CDR1 is MDHEN, CDR2 SYDVKM, per germline. The CDR3 DNA is TGTGCCAGCATCCCCTCGGGGTCTGGGGCCAACGTCCTGACTTTC. Translation: CASIPSGSGANVLTF. The whole variable domain, filled in from reference TRBV28 and TRBJ2-6, reads DVKVTQSSRYLVKRTGEKVFLECVQDMDHENMFWYRQDPGLGLRLIYFSYDVKMKEKGDIPEGYSVSREKKERFSLILESASTNQTSMYLCASIPSGSGANVLTFGAGSRLTVL.

In DNA form, the CDR3 reads TGTGCCAGCAGCCGGGCGGAAGTTAGCTTAATCACCGGGGAGCTGTTTTTT. Translating gives CASSRAEVSLITGELFF. The chain uses TRBV27 and TRBJ2-2; D is unresolved. Germline assignment: CDR1 MNHEY and CDR2 SMNVEV (reference sequence). V was clipped by 6 bases and J by 4 bases, with 21 bases between them. The CDR3 is 17 amino acids.

The gene calls are TRBV6-5 and TRBJ2-4; weak D call: TRBD1 (5 bases). Trimming took off 8 bases at V and 0 bases at J, with 8 bases between the two ends. The CDR3 length is 13 residues. The germline V gene encodes CDR1 MNHEY and CDR2 SVGAGI. In nucleotides, the CDR3 is TGTGCCAGCGGCCAGGGAGCCAAAAACATTCAGTACTTC. This encodes CASGQGAKNIQYF.

The V gene is TRBV11-2, the J gene TRBJ2-3; no clear D. V gave up 4 bases and J gave up 8 bases, with 7 bases separating them. Germline V gene sequence: CDR1 SGHAT, CDR2 FQNNGV. This CDR3 is 11 amino acids long. CDR3 in amino acids: CASSSGGTQYF. In nucleotides, the CDR3 is TGTGCCAGCAGCTCGGGTGGTACGCAGTATTTT.

This clone has only one observation. This chain links TRBV6-1 with TRBJ1-2; 7 bases match TRBD1. V shed 3 bases, J shed 4 bases, and the junction held 5 bases outside the gene matches. Germline CDR1 is MNHNS and CDR2 is SASEGT. The CDR3 is 14 amino acids. In nucleotides, the CDR3 is TGTGCCAGCAGTGACGACAGGGCGAGCTATGGCTACACCTTC. This gives the protein CASSDDRASYGYTF.

The V and J genes are TRBV25-1 and TRBJ2-4; 10 nucleotides match TRBD1. The V and J ends lost 4 bases and 1 base, in that order; junction bases with no gene match: 4. CDR1 is MGHDK and CDR2 is SYGVNS in the germline V gene. This CDR3 has 16 residues. The CDR3 DNA is TGTGCCAGCAGTGGGATGGGACAGGGGGCCAAAAACATTCAGTACTTC. Amino acids: CASSGMGQGAKNIQYF.

J is TRBJ2-7 and V is TRBV25-1, with D perhaps matching TRBD2 (6 bases). The CDR3 has 15 residues. V was trimmed by 6 bases and J by 4 bases, leaving 19 bases between them. The germline CDR1 and CDR2 sequences are MGHDK and SYGVNS. The CDR3 sequence is CASSDSLTGVYEQYF. The CDR3 DNA is TGTGCCAGCAGCGACTCCCTAACGGGAGTGTACGAGCAGTACTTC.

V is TRBV6-5 and J is TRBJ2-7; D is perhaps TRBD2 (5 bases). Trimming left V 0 bases short and J 0 bases short, with 9 bases between. This CDR3 is 15 amino acids long. CDR1 and CDR2 (germline): MNHEY, SVGAGI. The CDR3 DNA reads as TGTGCCAGCAGTTACTCCTGGGGAGACTCCTACGAGCAGTACTTC. Translation: CASSYSWGDSYEQYF.